In this sample, the clone carrying this TCR beta chain turned up once. Per the study methods: Amplification of reference gene primers was used by the study to estimate nucleated cell counts. Repertoires were generated with immunoSEQ multiplex PCR, while TCRdb's copy carries only in-frame clones and drops some. The DNA gave D and trimming, while V, J and clone size come from that table. The sample yields about 63,000 clones, around 93% seen once. This entry belongs to a study of blood T cell repertoires in COVID-19. The wider study: Whether acute or convalescent, the COVID-19 samples came from the United States, Italy and Spain. From T cells, B-cell-depleted T cells, or PBMCs came the material, which was cDNA or gDNA.

CDR1 and CDR2 from the germline V gene are SGDLS and YYNGEE. After removal of 3 bases from V and 2 bases from J, the junction contained 1 base not matched to a gene. CDR3 length equals 14 residues. Material: peripheral blood. The source is a man aged 50-60 years with active COVID-19. This chain uses TRBV9 with TRBJ2-7, with 11 bases matching TRBD1. This CDR3 reads CASSEGQGAYEQYF. The CDR3 DNA reads TGTGCCAGCAGCGAGGGACAGGGGGCCTACGAGCAGTACTTC.